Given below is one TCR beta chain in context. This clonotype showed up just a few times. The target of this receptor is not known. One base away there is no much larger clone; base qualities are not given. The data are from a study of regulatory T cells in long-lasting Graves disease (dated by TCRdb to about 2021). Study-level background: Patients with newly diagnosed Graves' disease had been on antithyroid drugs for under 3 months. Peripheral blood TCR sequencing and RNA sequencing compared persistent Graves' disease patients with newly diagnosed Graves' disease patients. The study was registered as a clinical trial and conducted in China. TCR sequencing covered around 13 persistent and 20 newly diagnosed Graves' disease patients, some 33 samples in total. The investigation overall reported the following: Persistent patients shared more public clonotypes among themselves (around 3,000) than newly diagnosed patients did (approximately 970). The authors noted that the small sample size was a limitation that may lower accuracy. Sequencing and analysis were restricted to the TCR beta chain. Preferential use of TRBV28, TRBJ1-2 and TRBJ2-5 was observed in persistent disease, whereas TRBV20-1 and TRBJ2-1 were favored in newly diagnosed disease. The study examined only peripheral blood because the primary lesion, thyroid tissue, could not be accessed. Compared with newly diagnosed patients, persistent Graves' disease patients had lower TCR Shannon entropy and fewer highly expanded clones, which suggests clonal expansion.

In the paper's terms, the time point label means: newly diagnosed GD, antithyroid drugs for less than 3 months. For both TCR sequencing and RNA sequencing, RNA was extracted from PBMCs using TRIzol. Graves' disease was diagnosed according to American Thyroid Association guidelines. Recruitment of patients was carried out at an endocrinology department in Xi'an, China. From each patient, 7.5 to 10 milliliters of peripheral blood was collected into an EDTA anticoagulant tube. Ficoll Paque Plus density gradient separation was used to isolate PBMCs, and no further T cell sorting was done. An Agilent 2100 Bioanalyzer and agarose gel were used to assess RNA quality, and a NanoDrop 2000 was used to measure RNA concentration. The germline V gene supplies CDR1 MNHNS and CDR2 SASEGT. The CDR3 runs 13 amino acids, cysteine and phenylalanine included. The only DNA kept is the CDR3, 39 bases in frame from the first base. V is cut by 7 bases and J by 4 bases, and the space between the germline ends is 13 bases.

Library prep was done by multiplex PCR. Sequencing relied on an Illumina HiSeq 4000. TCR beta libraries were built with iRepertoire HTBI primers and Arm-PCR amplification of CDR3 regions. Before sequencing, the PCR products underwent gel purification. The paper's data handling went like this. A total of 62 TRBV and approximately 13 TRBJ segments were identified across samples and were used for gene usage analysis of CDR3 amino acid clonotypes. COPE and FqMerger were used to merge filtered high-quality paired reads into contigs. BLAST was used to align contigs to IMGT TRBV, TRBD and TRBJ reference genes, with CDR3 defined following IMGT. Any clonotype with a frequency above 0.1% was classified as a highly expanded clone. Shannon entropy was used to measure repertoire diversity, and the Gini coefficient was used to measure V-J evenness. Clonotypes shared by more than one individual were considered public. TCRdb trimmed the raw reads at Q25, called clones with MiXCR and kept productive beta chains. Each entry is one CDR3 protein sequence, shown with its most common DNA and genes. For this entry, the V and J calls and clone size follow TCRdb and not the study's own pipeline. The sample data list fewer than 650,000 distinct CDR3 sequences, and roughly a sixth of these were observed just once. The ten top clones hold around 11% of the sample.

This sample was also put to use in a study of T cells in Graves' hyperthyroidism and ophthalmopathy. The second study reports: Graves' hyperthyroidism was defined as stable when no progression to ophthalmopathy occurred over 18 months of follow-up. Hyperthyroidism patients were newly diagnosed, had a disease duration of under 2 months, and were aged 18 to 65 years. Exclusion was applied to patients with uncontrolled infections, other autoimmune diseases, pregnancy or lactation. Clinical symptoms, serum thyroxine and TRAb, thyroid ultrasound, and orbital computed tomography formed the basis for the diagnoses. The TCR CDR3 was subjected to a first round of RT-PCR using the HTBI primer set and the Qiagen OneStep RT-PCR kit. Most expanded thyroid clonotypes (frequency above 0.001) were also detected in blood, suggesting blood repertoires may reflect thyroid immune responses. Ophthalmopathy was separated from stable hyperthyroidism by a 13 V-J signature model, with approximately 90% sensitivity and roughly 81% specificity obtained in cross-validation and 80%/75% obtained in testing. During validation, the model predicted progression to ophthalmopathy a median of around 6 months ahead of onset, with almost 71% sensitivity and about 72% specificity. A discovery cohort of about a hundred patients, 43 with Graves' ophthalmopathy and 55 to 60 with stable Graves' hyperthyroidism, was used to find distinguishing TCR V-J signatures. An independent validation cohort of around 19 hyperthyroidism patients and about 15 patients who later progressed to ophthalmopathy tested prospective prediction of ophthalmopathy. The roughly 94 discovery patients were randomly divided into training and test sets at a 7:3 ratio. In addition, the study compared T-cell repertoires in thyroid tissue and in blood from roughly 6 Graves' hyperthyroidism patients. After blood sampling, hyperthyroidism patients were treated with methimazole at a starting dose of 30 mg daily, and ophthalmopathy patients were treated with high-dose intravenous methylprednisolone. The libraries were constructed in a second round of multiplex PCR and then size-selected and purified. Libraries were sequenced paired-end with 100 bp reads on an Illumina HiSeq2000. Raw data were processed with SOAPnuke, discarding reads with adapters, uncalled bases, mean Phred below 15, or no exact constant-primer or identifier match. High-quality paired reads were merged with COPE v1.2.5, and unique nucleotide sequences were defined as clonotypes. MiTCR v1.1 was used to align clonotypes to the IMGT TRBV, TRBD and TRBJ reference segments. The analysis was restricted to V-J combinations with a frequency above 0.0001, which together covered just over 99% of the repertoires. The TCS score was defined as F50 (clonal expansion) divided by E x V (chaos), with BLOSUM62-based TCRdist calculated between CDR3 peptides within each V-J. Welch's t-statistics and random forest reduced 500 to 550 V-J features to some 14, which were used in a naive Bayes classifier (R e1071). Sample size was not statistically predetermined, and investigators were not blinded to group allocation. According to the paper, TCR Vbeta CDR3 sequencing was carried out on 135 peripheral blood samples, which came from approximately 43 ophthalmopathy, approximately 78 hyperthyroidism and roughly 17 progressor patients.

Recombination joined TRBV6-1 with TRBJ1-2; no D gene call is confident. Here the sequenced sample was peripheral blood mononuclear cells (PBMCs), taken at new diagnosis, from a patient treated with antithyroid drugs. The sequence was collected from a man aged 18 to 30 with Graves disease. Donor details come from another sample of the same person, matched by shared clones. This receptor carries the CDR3 CASTLTEAYGYTF. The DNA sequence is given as TGTGCCAGCACTTTAACGGAAGCCTATGGCTACACCTTC.